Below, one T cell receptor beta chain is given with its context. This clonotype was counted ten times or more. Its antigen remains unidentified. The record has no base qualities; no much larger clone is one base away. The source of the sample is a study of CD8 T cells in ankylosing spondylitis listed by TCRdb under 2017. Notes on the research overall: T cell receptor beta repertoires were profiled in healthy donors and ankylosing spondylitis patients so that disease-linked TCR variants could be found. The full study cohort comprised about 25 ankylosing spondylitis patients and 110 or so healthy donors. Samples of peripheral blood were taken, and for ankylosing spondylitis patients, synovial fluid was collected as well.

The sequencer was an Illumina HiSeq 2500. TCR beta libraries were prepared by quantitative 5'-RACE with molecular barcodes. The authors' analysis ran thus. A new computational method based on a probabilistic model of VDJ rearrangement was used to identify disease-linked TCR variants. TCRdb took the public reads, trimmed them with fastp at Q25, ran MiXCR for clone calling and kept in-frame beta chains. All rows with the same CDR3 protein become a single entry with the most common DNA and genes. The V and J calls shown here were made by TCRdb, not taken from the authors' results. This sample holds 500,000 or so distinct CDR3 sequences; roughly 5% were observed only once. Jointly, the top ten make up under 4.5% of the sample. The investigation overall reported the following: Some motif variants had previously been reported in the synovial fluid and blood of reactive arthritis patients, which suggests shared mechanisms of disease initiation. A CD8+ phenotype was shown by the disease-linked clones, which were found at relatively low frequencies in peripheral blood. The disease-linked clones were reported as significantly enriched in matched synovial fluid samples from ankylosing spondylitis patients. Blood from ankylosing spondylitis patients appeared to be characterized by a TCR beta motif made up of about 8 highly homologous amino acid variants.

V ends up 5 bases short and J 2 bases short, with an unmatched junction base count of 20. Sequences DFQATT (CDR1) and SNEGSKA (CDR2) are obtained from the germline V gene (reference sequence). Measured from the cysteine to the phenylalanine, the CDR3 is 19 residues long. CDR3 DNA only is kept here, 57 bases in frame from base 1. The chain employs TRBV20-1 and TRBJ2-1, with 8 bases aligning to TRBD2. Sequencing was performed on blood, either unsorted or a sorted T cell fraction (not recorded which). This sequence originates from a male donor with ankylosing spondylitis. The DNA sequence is TGCAGTGCTCCGTTTGTGGTCAGCGGGAGTCACCTAGCCTACAATGAGCAGTTCTTC. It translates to CSAPFVVSGSHLAYNEQFF.